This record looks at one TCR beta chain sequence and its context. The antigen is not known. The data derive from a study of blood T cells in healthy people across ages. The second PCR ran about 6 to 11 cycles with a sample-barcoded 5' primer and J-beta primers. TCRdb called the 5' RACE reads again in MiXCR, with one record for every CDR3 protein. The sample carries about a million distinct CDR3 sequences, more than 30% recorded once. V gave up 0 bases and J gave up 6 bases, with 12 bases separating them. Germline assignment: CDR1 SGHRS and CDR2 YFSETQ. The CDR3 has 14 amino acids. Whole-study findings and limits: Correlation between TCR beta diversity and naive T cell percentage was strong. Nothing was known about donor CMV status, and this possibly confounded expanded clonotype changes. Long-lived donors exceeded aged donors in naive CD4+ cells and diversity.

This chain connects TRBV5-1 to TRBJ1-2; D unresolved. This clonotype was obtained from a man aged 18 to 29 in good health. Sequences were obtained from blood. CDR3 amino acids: CASSLAQAVDGYTF. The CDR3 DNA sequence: TGCGCCAGCAGCTTGGCCCAGGCGGTAGATGGCTACACCTTC.